The rows below give T cell receptor beta chains drawn from one sample of a study of T-cell memory formation after mild COVID-19. MiXCR, run by TCRdb on the 5' RACE reads, gives a single entry per CDR3 protein. Of 300,000 to 400,000 distinct CDR3 sequences listed, 10% to 15% are singletons. Sequencing was carried out using PBMCs or a T cell subset sorted from them (not recorded which). Receptors originate from a man aged 18-30 years who had mild COVID-19 (a few samples of this study predate the infection). Cell type and time point are not known. Both conserved end residues are part of each CDR3. The order of the fields is CDR3 protein, CDR3 DNA, clone size, J gene, D gene, V gene. A D gene is named only where the DNA matches it firmly. Clone size is stated in some rows and not others, as once, few, many or a class when expanded.

CDR3: CASSLGQGVPDTQYF
DNA: TGCGCCAGCAGCTTGGGACAGGGGGTACCAGATACGCAGTATTTT
size: -
J: TRBJ2-3
D: TRBD1
V: TRBV5-1

CDR3: CASSLTSGGAAETQYF
DNA: TGCGCCAGCAGCTTGACTAGCGGGGGGGCGGCGGAGACCCAGTACTTC
size: few
J: TRBJ2-5
D: TRBD2
V: TRBV5-1

CDR3: CASSLFGESTDTQYF
DNA: TGTGCTAGCAGCCTATTCGGGGAGAGCACAGATACGCAGTATTTT
size: many
J: TRBJ2-3
D: -
V: TRBV7-7

CDR3: CASSVNSPLHF
DNA: TGTGCCAGCTCTGTGAATTCACCCCTCCACTTT
size: many
J: TRBJ1-6
D: -
V: TRBV7-2

CDR3: CSARAFVGEAFF
DNA: TGCAGTGCGAGGGCTTTTGTCGGTGAAGCTTTCTTT
size: -
J: TRBJ1-1
D: -
V: TRBV20-1

CDR3: CASSQNRAGNEQFF
DNA: TGTGCCAGCAGCCAAAACCGGGCGGGGAATGAGCAGTTCTTC
size: -
J: TRBJ2-1
D: -
V: TRBV3-1

CDR3: CASSRLRQSQADTQYF
DNA: TGTGCCAGCAGCCGCTTACGGCAGAGTCAGGCAGATACGCAGTATTTT
size: many
J: TRBJ2-3
D: -
V: TRBV14

CDR3: CASSPSGQGATEAFF
DNA: TGTGCCAGCAGTCCCTCGGGACAGGGGGCCACTGAAGCTTTCTTT
size: -
J: TRBJ1-1
D: TRBD1
V: TRBV12-3/TRBV12-4

CDR3: CASSRGGEGEAFF
DNA: TGCGCCAGCAGCCGGGGGGGTGAGGGTGAAGCTTTCTTT
size: -
J: TRBJ1-1
D: -
V: TRBV10-2

CDR3: CASSSVRAGSMNEQFF
DNA: TGTGCCAGCAGCTCCGTCCGCGCGGGGAGTATGAATGAGCAGTTCTTC
size: many
J: TRBJ2-1
D: -
V: TRBV7-6

CDR3: CSVARQSSGELFF
DNA: TGCAGCGTCGCTAGGCAGAGTAGCGGGGAGCTGTTTTTT
size: few
J: TRBJ2-2
D: -
V: TRBV29-1

CDR3: CASSLTTGGKQPQHF
DNA: TGTGCCAGCAGCTTAACCACAGGGGGCAAGCAGCCCCAGCATTTT
size: many
J: TRBJ1-5
D: TRBD1
V: TRBV7-2

CDR3: CASSVGGESGYTF
DNA: TGTGCCAGCAGCGTAGGAGGGGAGAGTGGCTACACCTTC
size: few
J: TRBJ1-2
D: -
V: TRBV9

CDR3: CASSPSGQENYGYTF
DNA: TGCGCCAGCAGCCCATCCGGACAGGAGAACTATGGCTACACCTTC
size: few
J: TRBJ1-2
D: TRBD1
V: TRBV5-1

CDR3: CASSLQGPYGYTF
DNA: TGCGCCAGCAGCTTACAGGGGCCTTATGGCTACACCTTC
size: many
J: TRBJ1-2
D: TRBD1
V: TRBV7-9

CDR3: CASSQDRTAEEQYF
DNA: TGCGCCAGCAGCCAAGACAGGACAGCGGAGGAGCAGTACTTC
size: few
J: TRBJ2-7
D: -
V: TRBV4-3

CDR3: CASSQAAINTQYF
DNA: TGCGCCAGCAGCCAAGCGGCGATAAATACGCAGTATTTT
size: few
J: TRBJ2-3
D: -
V: TRBV4-1

CDR3: CASSIGGYEQFF
DNA: TGTGCCAGTAGTATTGGGGGCTATGAGCAGTTCTTC
size: few
J: TRBJ2-1
D: -
V: TRBV19

CDR3: CASSKGPDTGELFF
DNA: TGTGCCAGCAGCAAGGGACCGGACACCGGGGAGCTGTTTTTT
size: many
J: TRBJ2-2
D: -
V: TRBV12-3/TRBV12-4

CDR3: CASSYDGDTQYF
DNA: TGTGCCAGCAGTTACGACGGAGATACGCAGTATTTT
size: -
J: TRBJ2-3
D: -
V: TRBV6-2/TRBV6-3

CDR3: CSARDGTSGGAFPFF
DNA: TGCAGTGCTAGAGATGGGACTAGCGGGGGGGCGTTTCCGTTCTTC
size: -
J: TRBJ2-1
D: TRBD2
V: TRBV20-1

CDR3: CATSDSLAGSYNEQFF
DNA: TGTGCCACCAGTGATTCCCTAGCGGGGTCTTACAATGAGCAGTTCTTC
size: many
J: TRBJ2-1
D: TRBD2
V: TRBV24-1

CDR3: CSVVWAGGLETQYF
DNA: TGCAGCGTTGTATGGGCGGGGGGGCTGGAGACCCAGTACTTC
size: -
J: TRBJ2-5
D: TRBD2
V: TRBV29-1

CDR3: CASKPYSGNTIYF
DNA: TGTGCCAGCAAGCCTTACTCTGGAAACACCATATATTTT
size: few
J: TRBJ1-3
D: -
V: TRBV21-1

CDR3: CASSQASGLGAFF
DNA: TGTGCCAGCAGCCAAGCTTCGGGGTTAGGGGCTTTCTTT
size: many
J: TRBJ1-1
D: -
V: TRBV16

CDR3: CASSPGTGAYGYTF
DNA: TGTGCCAGCTCGCCCGGGACAGGGGCCTATGGCTACACCTTC
size: -
J: TRBJ1-2
D: TRBD1
V: TRBV18

CDR3: CASRPGQGIARNYGYTF
DNA: TGTGCCAGCAGACCGGGACAGGGAATCGCAAGGAACTATGGCTACACCTTC
size: many
J: TRBJ1-2
D: TRBD1
V: TRBV2

CDR3: CSARDSNKETQYF
DNA: TGCAGTGCTAGGGACAGTAACAAAGAGACCCAGTACTTC
size: few
J: TRBJ2-5
D: -
V: TRBV20-1

CDR3: CASSYSTGIYGYTF
DNA: TGTGCCAGCAGTTATTCCACAGGGATTTATGGCTACACCTTC
size: many
J: TRBJ1-2
D: -
V: TRBV6-5

CDR3: CSVRRQEQQPQHF
DNA: TGCAGTGTCCGAAGACAGGAACAGCAGCCCCAGCATTTT
size: few
J: TRBJ1-5
D: -
V: TRBV20-1

CDR3: CASSTAGDYNEQFF
DNA: TGTGCCAGTAGTACCGCGGGGGACTACAATGAGCAGTTCTTC
size: few
J: TRBJ2-1
D: TRBD2
V: TRBV19

CDR3: CASSLGSTTAGGTQYF
DNA: TGTGCCAGCAGCTTGGGTAGTACCACAGCAGGGGGTACGCAGTATTTT
size: few
J: TRBJ2-3
D: TRBD1
V: TRBV5-6

CDR3: CSARTPGLGPEQYF
DNA: TGCAGTGCTAGAACGCCGGGACTAGGCCCCGAGCAGTACTTC
size: few
J: TRBJ2-7
D: TRBD2
V: TRBV20-1

CDR3: CASSASWNTEAFF
DNA: TGTGCCAGCAGCGCCTCTTGGAACACTGAAGCTTTCTTT
size: few
J: TRBJ1-1
D: -
V: TRBV9

CDR3: CASSLGRRDSYLMNTEAFF
DNA: TGCGCCAGCAGCTTGGGCCGACGGGACAGCTACCTCATGAACACTGAAGCTTTCTTT
size: many
J: TRBJ1-1
D: TRBD1
V: TRBV5-1

CDR3: CASSDPPSSYEQYF
DNA: TGTGCCAGCAGTGATCCCCCGAGCTCCTACGAGCAGTACTTC
size: few
J: TRBJ2-7
D: -
V: TRBV6-2/TRBV6-3

CDR3: CASSQYGTYYGYTF
DNA: TGTGCCAGCAGTCAGTACGGGACTTACTATGGCTACACCTTC
size: once
J: TRBJ1-2
D: -
V: TRBV27

CDR3: CASRKAGSSYEQYF
DNA: TGTGCCAGCAGAAAAGCGGGATCCTCCTACGAGCAGTACTTC
size: few
J: TRBJ2-7
D: TRBD2
V: TRBV12-3/TRBV12-4

CDR3: CASSLVAGGFVAF
DNA: TGTGCCAGCAGCTTAGTCGCAGGGGGCTTTGTCGCCTTC
size: few
J: TRBJ1-2
D: TRBD1
V: TRBV7-8

CDR3: CASSQRGRGKDIQYF
DNA: TGCGCCAGCAGCCAGCGAGGCAGGGGGAAAGACATTCAGTACTTC
size: few
J: TRBJ2-4
D: TRBD1
V: TRBV5-1

CDR3: CASSYLILDTQYF
DNA: TGTGCCAGCAGTTACCTGATTCTGGATACGCAGTATTTT
size: -
J: TRBJ2-3
D: -
V: TRBV6-2/TRBV6-3

CDR3: CASSLETDLDTDTQYF
DNA: TGTGCCAGCAGCTTAGAGACAGACCTAGACACAGATACGCAGTATTTT
size: -
J: TRBJ2-3
D: -
V: TRBV7-9

CDR3: CASSQVEDTEAFF
DNA: TGCGCCAGCAGCCAAGTGGAGGACACTGAAGCTTTCTTT
size: few
J: TRBJ1-1
D: -
V: TRBV4-1

CDR3: CASSPGYTGELFF
DNA: TGTGCCAGCTCACCAGGGTACACCGGGGAGCTGTTTTTT
size: many
J: TRBJ2-2
D: -
V: TRBV18

CDR3: CASSFNRIPYEQYF
DNA: TGCGCCAGCAGCTTTAATCGGATCCCCTACGAGCAGTACTTC
size: few
J: TRBJ2-7
D: -
V: TRBV5-1

CDR3: CASSRANNEQFF
DNA: TGTGCCAGCAGTAGGGCTAACAATGAGCAGTTCTTC
size: few
J: TRBJ2-1
D: -
V: TRBV2

CDR3: CASSQIAGGRDVEQFF
DNA: TGTGCCAGCAGCCAGATAGCGGGGGGGAGAGATGTTGAGCAGTTCTTC
size: -
J: TRBJ2-1
D: TRBD2
V: TRBV3-1

CDR3: CASSLLPSDQPQHF
DNA: TGTGCCAGCAGTTTACTTCCGTCGGATCAGCCCCAGCATTTT
size: many
J: TRBJ1-5
D: -
V: TRBV12-3/TRBV12-4

CDR3: CASSQDRQFSYTF
DNA: TGCGCCAGCAGCCAAGATCGACAATTTTCCTACACCTTC
size: -
J: TRBJ1-2
D: -
V: TRBV4-3

CDR3: CASSLDRGGKTQYF
DNA: TGTGCCAGCAGCTTAGACCGTGGGGGTAAGACGCAGTATTTT
size: many
J: TRBJ2-3
D: -
V: TRBV7-2

CDR3: CASSLQSLGGYGYTF
DNA: TGCGCCAGCAGCCTGCAATCGTTGGGGGGCTATGGCTACACCTTC
size: few
J: TRBJ1-2
D: -
V: TRBV5-1

CDR3: CASSFGGGGETQYF
DNA: TGTGCCAGCAGCTTCGGGGGCGGAGGGGAGACCCAGTACTTC
size: -
J: TRBJ2-5
D: -
V: TRBV7-9

CDR3: CASTPGEALPSYNEQFF
DNA: TGTGCCAGCACTCCCGGGGAGGCGCTACCCTCCTACAATGAGCAGTTCTTC
size: few
J: TRBJ2-1
D: -
V: TRBV7-9

CDR3: CAIRFQGTNTEAFF
DNA: TGTGCCATCAGATTCCAGGGGACGAACACTGAAGCTTTCTTT
size: few
J: TRBJ1-1
D: -
V: TRBV10-3